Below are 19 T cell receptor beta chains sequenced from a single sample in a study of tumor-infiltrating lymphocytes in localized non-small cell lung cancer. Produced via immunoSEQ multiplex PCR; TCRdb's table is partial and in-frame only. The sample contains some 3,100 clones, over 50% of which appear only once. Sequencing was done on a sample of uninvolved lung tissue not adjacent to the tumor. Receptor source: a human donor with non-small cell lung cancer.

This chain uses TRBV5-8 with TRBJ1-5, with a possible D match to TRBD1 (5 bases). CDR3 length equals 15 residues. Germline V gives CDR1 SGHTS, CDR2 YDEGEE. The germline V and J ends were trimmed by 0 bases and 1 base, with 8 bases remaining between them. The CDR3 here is CASSLDGASNQPQHF. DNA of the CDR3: TGTGCCAGCAGCTTGGATGGGGCGAGCAATCAGCCCCAGCATTTT.

The chain's CDR3 is CATGTFNYGYTF. The CDR3 DNA is TGTGCCACCGGGACGTTTAACTATGGCTACACCTTC. The chain recombines TRBV6-1 with TRBJ1-2, with D perhaps TRBD1 (5 bases). This CDR3 is 12 amino acids long. Germline assignment: CDR1 MNHNS and CDR2 SASEGT. The V end lost 10 bases, the J end lost 1 base, and 10 bases lay between the germline ends.

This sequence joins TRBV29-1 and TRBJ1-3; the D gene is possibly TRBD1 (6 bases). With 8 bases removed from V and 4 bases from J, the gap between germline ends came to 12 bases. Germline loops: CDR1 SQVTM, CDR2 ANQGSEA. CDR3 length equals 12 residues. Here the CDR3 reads CSTQGSGNTIYF. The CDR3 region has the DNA TGCAGCACACAGGGTTCCGGAAACACCATATATTTT.

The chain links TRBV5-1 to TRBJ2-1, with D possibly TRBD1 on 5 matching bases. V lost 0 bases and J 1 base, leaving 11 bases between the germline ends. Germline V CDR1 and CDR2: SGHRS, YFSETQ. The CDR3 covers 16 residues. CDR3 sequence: CASSLVVPGSYNEQFF. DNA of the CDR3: TGCGCCAGCAGCTTGGTGGTACCAGGGTCCTACAATGAGCAGTTCTTC.

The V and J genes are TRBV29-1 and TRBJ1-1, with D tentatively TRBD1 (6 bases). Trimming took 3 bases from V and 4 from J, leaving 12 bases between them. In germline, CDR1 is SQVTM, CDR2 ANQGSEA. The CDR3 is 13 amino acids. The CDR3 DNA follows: TGCAGCGTTGAGGGCAGGGGAGGCACTGAAGCTTTCTTT. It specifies CSVEGRGGTEAFF.

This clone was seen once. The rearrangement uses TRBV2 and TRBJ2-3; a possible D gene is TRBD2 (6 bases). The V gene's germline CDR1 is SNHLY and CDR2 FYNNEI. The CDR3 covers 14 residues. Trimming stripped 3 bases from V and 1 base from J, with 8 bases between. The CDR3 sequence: CASSEASGTDTQYF. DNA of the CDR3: TGTGCCAGCAGTGAGGCTAGCGGCACAGATACGCAGTATTTT.

The CDR3 nucleotides are TGTGCCAGCAGTCCAGGGACCGCGAACACTGAAGCTTTCTTT. This encodes CASSPGTANTEAFF. V and J are TRBV6-1 and TRBJ1-1; TRBD1 might be the D (5 bases). V dropped 5 bases and J dropped 1 base, with 11 bases sitting between them. The CDR3 length is 14 residues. Germline lookup yields CDR1 MNHNS and CDR2 SASEGT.

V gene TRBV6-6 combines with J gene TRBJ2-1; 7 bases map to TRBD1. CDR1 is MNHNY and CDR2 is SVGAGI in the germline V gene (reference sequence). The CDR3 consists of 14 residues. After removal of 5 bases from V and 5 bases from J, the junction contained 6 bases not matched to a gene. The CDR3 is CASSPWDSNNEQFF. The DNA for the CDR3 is TGTGCCAGCAGTCCTTGGGACAGCAACAATGAGCAGTTCTTC.

CDR3 in DNA: TGTGCCAGCTCACCACCGACTAGTAGGGAGACCCAGTACTTC. As protein: CASSPPTSRETQYF. The gene calls are TRBV18 and TRBJ2-5, with a weak D call TRBD2 (6 bases). Germline V CDR1 and CDR2: KGHSH, LQKENI. The germline V and J ends were trimmed by 0 bases and 5 bases, with 10 bases remaining between them. The CDR3 covers 14 residues.

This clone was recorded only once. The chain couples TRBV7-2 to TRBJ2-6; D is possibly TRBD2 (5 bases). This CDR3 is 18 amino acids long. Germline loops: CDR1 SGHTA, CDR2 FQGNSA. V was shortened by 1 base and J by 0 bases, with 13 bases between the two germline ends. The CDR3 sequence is CASSLDFFRGSGANVLTF. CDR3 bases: TGTGCCAGCAGCTTAGATTTCTTTCGGGGCTCTGGGGCCAACGTCCTGACTTTC. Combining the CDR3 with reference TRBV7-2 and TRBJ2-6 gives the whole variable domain GAGVSQSPSNKVTEKGKDVELRCDPISGHTALYWYRQSLGQGLEFLIYFQGNSAPDKSGLPSDRFSAERTGGSVSTLTIQRTQQEDSAVYLCASSLDFFRGSGANVLTFGAGSRLTVL.

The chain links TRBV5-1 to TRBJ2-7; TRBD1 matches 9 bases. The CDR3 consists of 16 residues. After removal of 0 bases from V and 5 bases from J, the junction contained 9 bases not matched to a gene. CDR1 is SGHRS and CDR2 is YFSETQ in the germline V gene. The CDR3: CASSLAGTGGFNEQYF. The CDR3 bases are TGCGCCAGCAGCTTGGCCGGTACAGGGGGCTTCAACGAGCAGTACTTC.

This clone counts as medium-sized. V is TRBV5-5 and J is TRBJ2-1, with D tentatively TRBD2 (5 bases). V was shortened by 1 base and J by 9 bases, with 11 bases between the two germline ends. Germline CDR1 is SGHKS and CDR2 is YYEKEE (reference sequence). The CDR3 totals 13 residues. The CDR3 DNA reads TGTGCCAGCAGCTTGCCTTCTCGGGGTGAGCAGTTCTTC. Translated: CASSLPSRGEQFF.

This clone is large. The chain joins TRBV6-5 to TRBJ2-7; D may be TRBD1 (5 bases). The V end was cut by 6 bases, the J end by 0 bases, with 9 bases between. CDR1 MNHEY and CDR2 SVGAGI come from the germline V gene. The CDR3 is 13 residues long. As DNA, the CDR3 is TGTGCCAGCAGCAGGGCCAACTCCTACGAGCAGTACTTC. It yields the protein CASSRANSYEQYF.

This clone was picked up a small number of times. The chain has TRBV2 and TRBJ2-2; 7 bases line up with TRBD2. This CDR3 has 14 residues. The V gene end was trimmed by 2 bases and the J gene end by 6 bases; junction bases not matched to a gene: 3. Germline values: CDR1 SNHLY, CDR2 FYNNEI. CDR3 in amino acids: CASSERGEAGELFF. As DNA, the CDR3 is TGTGCCAGCAGTGAACGGGGGGAAGCCGGGGAGCTGTTTTTT.

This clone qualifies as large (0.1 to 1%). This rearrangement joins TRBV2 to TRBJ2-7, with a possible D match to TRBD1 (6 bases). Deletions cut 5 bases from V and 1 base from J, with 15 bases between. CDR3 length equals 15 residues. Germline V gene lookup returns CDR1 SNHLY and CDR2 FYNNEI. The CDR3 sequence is CASSSRDKVSYEQYF. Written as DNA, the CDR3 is TGTGCCAGCAGTAGCCGGGACAAGGTGTCCTACGAGCAGTACTTC.

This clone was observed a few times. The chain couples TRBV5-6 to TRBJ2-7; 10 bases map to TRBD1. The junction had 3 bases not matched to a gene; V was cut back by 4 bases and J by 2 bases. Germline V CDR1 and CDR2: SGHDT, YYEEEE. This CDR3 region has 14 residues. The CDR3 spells CASSMGTGAYEQYF. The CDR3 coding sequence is TGTGCCAGCAGCATGGGGACAGGGGCCTACGAGCAGTACTTC.

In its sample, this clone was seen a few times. Written as DNA, the CDR3 is TGCGCCAGCAGCTCCGGGGGTAGCACAGATACGCAGTATTTT. Amino acids: CASSSGGSTDTQYF. The rearrangement uses TRBV5-1 and TRBJ2-3, with D perhaps TRBD2 (6 bases). This CDR3 comprises 14 residues. Per the germline V gene, CDR1 is SGHRS and CDR2 is YFSETQ. Trimming removed 3 bases from V and 0 bases from J, with 8 bases in between.

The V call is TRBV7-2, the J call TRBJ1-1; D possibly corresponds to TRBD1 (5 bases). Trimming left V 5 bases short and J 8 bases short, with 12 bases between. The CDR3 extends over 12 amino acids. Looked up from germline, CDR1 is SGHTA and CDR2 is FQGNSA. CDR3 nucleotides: TGTGCCAGCAGCCATCCAGGGCTGGAAGCTTTCTTT. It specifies CASSHPGLEAFF.

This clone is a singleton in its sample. The CDR3 reads CASSPFAGGLRSSYNEQFF. In DNA form, the CDR3 reads TGTGCCAGCAGCCCTTTTGCGGGAGGGCTGAGAAGCTCCTACAATGAGCAGTTCTTC. The chain carries TRBV7-3 and TRBJ2-1; TRBD2 matches at 9 bases. CDR1 and CDR2 (germline): SGHTA, FQGTGA. J lost 0 bases, V lost 5 bases, and 14 bases had no gene match. The CDR3 extends over 19 amino acids. Based on the CDR3 plus reference TRBV7-3 and TRBJ2-1, the full variable domain is GAGVSQTPSNKVTEKGKYVELRCDPISGHTALYWYRQSLGQGPEFLIYFQGTGAADDSGLPNDRFFAVRPEGSVSTLKIQRTERGDSAVYLCASSPFAGGLRSSYNEQFFGPGTRLTVL.